This T cell receptor (beta chain) was observed in a study of blood T cell repertoires in COVID-19 (dated by TCRdb to 2018 to 2021). Background for the entire study: Samples from collaborators originated in the United States, Italy and Spain and spanned both the acute and convalescent phases of COVID-19. The material from the prospective study consisted of cDNA or gDNA derived from T cells, B-cell-depleted T cells, or PBMCs. Subjects who had been exposed to COVID-19, were actively infected with it, or had recovered from it provided the deeply sampled blood TCRbeta repertoires that made up the dataset. The repertoires were released in a freely available public database intended as a resource for research on the immune response to SARS-CoV-2. Samples came from the ongoing ImmuneRACE study (first 160 participants) plus 1,254 subjects from 6 global collaborators. Sample metadata almost always included a de-identified subject ID, COVID-19 status, age in years and sex. Where HLA class I and class II types were available, the types were taken from metadata supplied by the sample provider, not from assay-based typing.

TCRbeta CDR3 regions were amplified from genomic DNA by means of the immunoSEQ Assay, a bias-controlled multiplex PCR. The study's processing was this. Within the assay, amplification of reference gene primers was used to estimate how many nucleated cells each sample contained. To quantify the absolute abundance of each unique TCRbeta CDR3 rearrangement, sequence reads were collapsed and filtered. For each sample, productive Simpson clonality was calculated as the square root of Simpson's diversity index across productive rearrangements. TCRdb took this table from immuneACCESS and kept in-frame rearrangements with V and J called. Such tables lack part of the clones; where checked against another copy, unresolved V genes explain under half of the gap, and the rest is unexplained. V and J calls and clone size are given by that table; D and trimming were obtained from the DNA. The sample table records almost 200,000 clones; about 90% of these occur just once. About 8.8% of the sample rests with the top ten.

Enrolling through a virtual design, the prospective study's participants ranged in age from roughly 18 to 89 years and lived across some 23 United States geographic areas. In the prospective study, participants were assigned to cohorts based on the clinical history participants reported in a screening survey and a study questionnaire. ImmuneRACE Cohort 3 recovered participants were defined by two consecutive negative NP/OP PCR tests, healthcare professional clearance, or symptom resolution. In the prospective study, whole blood, serum and a nasopharyngeal or oropharyngeal swab were collected from each participant by mobile phlebotomists. Over a roughly 2-month period, participants in the prospective study had the option of providing additional blood draws and questionnaires. Before DNA extraction, blood samples from the prospective study were shipped at room temperature or frozen. General study outcomes and caveats: Clinical and demographic metadata were provided uncurated, with the amount varying by source and participant.

V is trimmed back by 4 bases and J by 0 bases, and the junction contains 8 bases that no gene match accounts for. The germline V gene specifies SGHDT as CDR1 and YYEEEE as CDR2. The CDR3 runs 16 residues from the cysteine to the phenylalanine. Only the CDR3 part of the read is kept: 48 bases, read in frame from the first base. Concerning this clone: No antigen is known for it. No base-level quality is on record; no much larger clone is a single base apart.

Sequenced: PBMCs or T cells enriched from blood (not recorded which). This TCR derives from a woman under 30 who had recovered from COVID-19. The chain was built from TRBV5-6 and TRBJ2-3; 7 central nucleotides agree with TRBD2. The bases are TGTGCCAGCAGCCCAACAGCGGGGTTCAGCACAGATACGCAGTATTTT. This encodes CASSPTAGFSTDTQYF.